The present TCR beta chain was sequenced within a study of cytomegalovirus exposure and HLA in healthy donors. The V gene's germline CDR1 is SGHVS and CDR2 FNYEAQ. This CDR3 spans 13 amino acids. The V and J ends lost 4 bases and 7 bases respectively, with 11 bases between them. Study-wide results and caveats: Listed as cytomegalovirus-associated were more than 150 TCR beta chains.

With 60 Vbeta and 13 Jbeta primers, the PCR was carried out. Using immunoSEQ multiplex PCR, the repertoire was profiled, and TCRdb retains in-frame clones only, with some absent. This table has 30,000 to 40,000 clones, roughly 44% appearing once. A word on this clone: No antigen is known for it.

The chain couples TRBV7-6 to TRBJ2-1; D unclear. The TCR sequence derives from a woman in her 50s in good health and CMV-seronegative. The sequencing sample was made of PBMCs. In DNA form, the CDR3 reads TGTGCCAGCAGCTCCGTGAGGTTAAATGAGCAGTTCTTC. It codes for CASSSVRLNEQFF.